Shown below are 19 T cell receptor beta chains from a single sample sequenced in a study of CD8+ T cells in alopecia areata. As the sequencing template, cDNA was produced by extracting RNA and reverse transcribing it. Profiled with immunoSEQ multiplex PCR; TCRdb holds only in-frame clones, not every one. Among over 150,000 clones listed, approximately 53% were seen once. Specimen: CD8+ T cells sorted from blood. Receptors were obtained from a human donor in good health.

This clone was counted a few times. V gene TRBV7-9 combines with J gene TRBJ2-1; 11 bases line up with TRBD2. V shed 5 bases, J shed 7 bases, and the junction held 10 bases outside the gene matches. Germline values: CDR1 SEHNR, CDR2 FQNEAQ (reference sequence). The CDR3 is 16 residues long. This chain's CDR3 is CASSALTSGVLNEQFF. The CDR3 DNA sequence: TGTGCCAGCAGCGCCTTGACTAGCGGGGTCTTAAATGAGCAGTTCTTC.

The V and J genes are TRBV7-9 and TRBJ2-7; unclear D gene. Germline V CDR1 and CDR2: SEHNR, FQNEAQ (reference sequence). V was cut by 5 bases and J by 0 bases, with 8 bases left in between. The CDR3 totals 13 residues. The CDR3, as DNA: TGTGCCAGCAGCCCGCAGAGCTCCTACGAGCAGTACTTC. As protein: CASSPQSSYEQYF.

In the case of this clone: The identical CDR3 is also encoded by other nucleotide sequences in the sample. The CDR3 DNA reads as TGCAGCGTTGAAAGTGGCCCTGAAGCTTTCTTT. Protein product: CSVESGPEAFF. The chain joins TRBV29-1 to TRBJ1-1; no definite D call. V was shortened by 2 bases and J by 6 bases, with 7 bases between the two germline ends. The CDR3 totals 11 residues. CDR1 is SQVTM, CDR2 ANQGSEA, per germline.

This clone was detected only a few times. The chain couples TRBV7-2 to TRBJ2-1; D perhaps matches TRBD1 (5 bases). V was pared by 2 bases and J by 5 bases, with 13 bases between. The CDR3 contains 15 residues. Germline CDR1 SGHTA, CDR2 FQGNSA. The CDR3 loop reads CASSLNPGPDNEQFF. CDR3 sequence (DNA): TGTGCCAGCAGCTTAAACCCAGGGCCCGACAATGAGCAGTTCTTC.

In its sample, this clone was seen a few times. The rearrangement joins TRBV9 to TRBJ1-2; TRBD1 matches at 7 bases. The V gene end was trimmed by 4 bases and the J gene end by 7 bases; junction bases not matched to a gene: 10. CDR3 length: 14 residues. CDR1 and CDR2 (germline): SGDLS, YYNGEE. The CDR3 is CASSIDRVGTGYTF. In nucleotides, the CDR3 is TGTGCCAGCAGCATAGACAGGGTTGGAACTGGCTACACCTTC.

This clone was detected once. In DNA form, the CDR3 reads TGCGCCAGCAGCTTGCAGGAAGAGACCCAGTACTTC. Translated: CASSLQEETQYF. The chain is built from TRBV5-1 and TRBJ2-5, with D uncertain. This CDR3 is built from 12 residues. The germline CDR1 and CDR2 sequences are SGHRS and YFSETQ. V was trimmed by 1 base and J by 3 bases, leaving 4 bases between them.

The chain uses TRBV27 and TRBJ1-2; TRBD1 matches 9 bases. The CDR3 is made up of 14 amino acids. V was pared by 6 bases and J by 7 bases, with 9 bases of the junction left unmatched. Germline CDR1 reads MNHEY; CDR2 reads SMNVEV (reference sequence). CDR3 protein: CASSFIQGAGGYTF. The CDR3 DNA follows: TGTGCCAGCAGCTTCATACAGGGGGCCGGTGGCTACACCTTC.

This rearrangement joins TRBV19 to TRBJ2-3; tentatively, D is TRBD2 (5 bases). The germline CDR1 and CDR2 sequences are LNHDA and SQIVND (reference sequence). Deletions cut 6 bases from V and 2 bases from J, with 15 bases between. The CDR3 has 15 amino acids. This CDR3 is CASRSRDYTTDTQYF. For the CDR3, the DNA is TGTGCCAGTAGAAGCCGGGATTATACCACAGATACGCAGTATTTT.

This sequence joins TRBV29-1 and TRBJ2-5, with unresolved D. Trimming cost V 4 bases and J 5 bases, with 17 bases left between them. This CDR3 spans 14 amino acids. Germline assignment: CDR1 SQVTM and CDR2 ANQGSEA. The CDR3 loop is CSVVPSYHGETQYF. The CDR3 DNA follows: TGCAGCGTTGTCCCGTCCTACCACGGGGAGACCCAGTACTTC.

The chain recombines TRBV7-3 with TRBJ1-1; weak D call: TRBD1 (5 bases). Germline values: CDR1 SGHTA, CDR2 FQGTGA. V was pared by 5 bases and J by 0 bases, with 19 bases between. This CDR3 has 17 residues. The CDR3 region is CASSRRPDTPMNTEAFF. As DNA, the CDR3 is TGTGCCAGCAGCCGAAGGCCGGACACCCCAATGAACACTGAAGCTTTCTTT.

The V call is TRBV2, the J call TRBJ2-7; D unclear. V lost 4 bases to trimming and J lost 2 bases, with 9 bases between them. The V gene's germline CDR1 is SNHLY and CDR2 FYNNEI. The CDR3 runs to 13 residues. The CDR3 loop is CASSVLGTYEQYF. CDR3 DNA: TGTGCCAGCAGTGTCCTGGGAACCTACGAGCAGTACTTC.

The V gene is TRBV5-1, the J gene TRBJ2-3; 8 nucleotides match TRBD2. This CDR3 comprises 15 residues. V shed 6 bases and J 0 bases; nucleotides not matched to a gene: 6. The germline gives CDR1 SGHRS, CDR2 YFSETQ. CDR3 loop: CASTSGGSSTDTQYF. In nucleotides, the CDR3 is TGCGCCAGCACCAGCGGGGGCTCTAGCACAGATACGCAGTATTTT.

This clone was recorded only once. The chain links TRBV11-2 to TRBJ1-6, with D hard to call. CDR1 SGHAT and CDR2 FQNNGV come from the germline V gene. Trimming cost V 1 base and J 5 bases, with 12 bases left between them. This CDR3 comprises 16 residues. CDR3 nucleotide sequence: TGTGCCAGCAGCTTAGGGTACCCGCAGCATAATTCACCCCTCCACTTT. It yields the protein CASSLGYPQHNSPLHF. Based on the CDR3 plus reference TRBV11-2 and TRBJ1-6, the full variable domain is EAGVAQSPRYKIIEKRQSVAFWCNPISGHATLYWYQQILGQGPKLLIQFQNNGVVDDSQLPKDRFSAERLKGVDSTLKIQPAKLEDSAVYLCASSLGYPQHNSPLHFGNGTRLTVT.

The chain is built from TRBV6-5 and TRBJ2-1, with TRBD2 matching over 9 bases. The CDR3 covers 15 residues. The germline CDR1 and CDR2 sequences are MNHEY and SVGAGI. Unmatched junction bases numbered 7, after V lost 2 bases and J lost 8 bases. In DNA, the CDR3 is TGTGCCAGCAGTTACGAGGCGGGAGGGGGAGATGAGCAGTTCTTC. It yields the protein CASSYEAGGGDEQFF.

This chain connects TRBV7-9 to TRBJ2-7, with 7 bases that match TRBD1. V lost 5 bases and J lost 2; bases outside the gene matches: 6. The germline V gene encodes CDR1 SEHNR and CDR2 FQNEAQ (reference sequence). The CDR3 runs 14 residues. The CDR3 nucleotides read TGTGCCAGCAGCGAGGGACAGACACCCTACGAGCAGTACTTC. Translating gives CASSEGQTPYEQYF.

This clone occurred a few times. The rearrangement links TRBV27 to TRBJ2-2; D may be TRBD2 (5 bases). Trimming left V 3 bases short and J 2 bases short, with 13 bases between. This CDR3 comprises 16 residues. Germline assignment: CDR1 MNHEY and CDR2 SMNVEV (reference sequence). CDR3 loop: CASSFLRDPNTGELFF. CDR3 bases: TGTGCCAGCAGTTTCCTCCGGGATCCAAACACCGGGGAGCTGTTTTTT.

This chain connects TRBV5-6 to TRBJ2-1; no clear D gene. The germline V and J ends were trimmed by 1 base and 8 bases, with 4 bases remaining between them. CDR3 size: 11 residues. Germline CDR1 is SGHDT and CDR2 is YYEEEE. DNA for the CDR3: TGTGCCAGCAGCTTGTTACATGAGCAGTTCTTC. It specifies CASSLLHEQFF.

This clone was observed a few times. The chain joins TRBV7-9 to TRBJ1-1; 8 bases line up with TRBD1. There are 15 residues in the CDR3. The germline gives CDR1 SEHNR, CDR2 FQNEAQ (reference sequence). Unmatched junction bases numbered 5, after V lost 0 bases and J lost 5 bases. The CDR3, as DNA: TGTGCCAGCAGCTTAGCAACAGGGGGATGGACTGAAGCTTTCTTT. Protein product: CASSLATGGWTEAFF.

The chain employs TRBV7-9 and TRBJ2-3, with D hard to call. Germline values: CDR1 SEHNR, CDR2 FQNEAQ (reference sequence). This CDR3 spans 14 amino acids. V was pared by 1 base and J by 0 bases, with 5 bases between. CDR3 region: CASSLDASTDTQYF. The DNA for the CDR3 is TGTGCCAGCAGCTTAGATGCTAGCACAGATACGCAGTATTTT. The full variable domain, rest sourced from reference TRBV7-9 and TRBJ2-3, is DTGVSQNPRHKITKRGQNVTFRCDPISEHNRLYWYRQTLGQGPEFLTYFQNEAQLEKSRLLSDRFSAERPKGSFSTLEIQRTEQGDSAMYLCASSLDASTDTQYFGPGTRLTVL.